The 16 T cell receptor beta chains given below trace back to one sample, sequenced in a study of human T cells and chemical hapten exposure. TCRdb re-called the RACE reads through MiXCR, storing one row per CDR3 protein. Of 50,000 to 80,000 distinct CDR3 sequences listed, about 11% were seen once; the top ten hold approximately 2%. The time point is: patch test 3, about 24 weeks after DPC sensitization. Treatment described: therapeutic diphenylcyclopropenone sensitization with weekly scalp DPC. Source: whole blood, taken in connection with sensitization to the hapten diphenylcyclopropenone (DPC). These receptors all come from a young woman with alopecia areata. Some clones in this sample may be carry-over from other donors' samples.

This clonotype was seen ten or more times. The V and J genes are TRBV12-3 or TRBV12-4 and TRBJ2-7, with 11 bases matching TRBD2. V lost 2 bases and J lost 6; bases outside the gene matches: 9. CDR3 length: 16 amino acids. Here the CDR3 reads CASSLSLAGGLAEQYF. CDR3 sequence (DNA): TGTGCCAGCAGTTTAAGTCTAGCGGGGGGTCTTGCCGAGCAGTACTTC.

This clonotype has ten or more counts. The CDR3 protein is CASSVATGVAGNTIYF. CDR3 in DNA: TGTGCCAGCAGCGTAGCTACGGGGGTCGCTGGAAACACCATATATTTT. The V gene is TRBV9, the J gene TRBJ1-3; D is perhaps TRBD1 (5 bases). Per the germline V gene, CDR1 is SGDLS and CDR2 is YYNGEE. V lost 0 bases and J lost 2, with 12 bases in between. CDR3 length: 16 amino acids. The whole variable domain, remainder taken from reference TRBV9 and TRBJ1-3, is DSGVTQTPKHLITATGQRVTLRCSPRSGDLSVYWYQQSLDQGLQFLIQYYNGEERAKGNILERFSAQQFPDLHSELNLSSLELGDSALYFCASSVATGVAGNTIYFGEGSWLTVV.

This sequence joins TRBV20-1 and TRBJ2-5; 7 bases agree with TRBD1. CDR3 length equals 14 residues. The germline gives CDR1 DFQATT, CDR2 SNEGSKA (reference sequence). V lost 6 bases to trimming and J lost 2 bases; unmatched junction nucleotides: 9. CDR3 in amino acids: CSAPPGTEQETQYF. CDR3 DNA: TGCAGTGCACCGCCCGGGACAGAACAAGAGACCCAGTACTTC.

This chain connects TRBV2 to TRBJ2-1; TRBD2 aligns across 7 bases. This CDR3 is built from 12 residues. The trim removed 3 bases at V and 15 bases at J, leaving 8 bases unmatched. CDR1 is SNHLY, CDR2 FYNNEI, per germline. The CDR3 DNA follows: TGTGCCAGCAGTGACGTCGGGACTAATCTGTTCTTC. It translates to CASSDVGTNLFF.

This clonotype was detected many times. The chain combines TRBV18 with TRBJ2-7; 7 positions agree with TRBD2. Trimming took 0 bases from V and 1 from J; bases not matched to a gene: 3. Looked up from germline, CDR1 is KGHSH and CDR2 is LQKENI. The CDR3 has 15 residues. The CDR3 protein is CASSPPGGGSYEQYF. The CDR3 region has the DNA TGTGCCAGCTCACCACCCGGGGGAGGGTCCTACGAGCAGTACTTC.

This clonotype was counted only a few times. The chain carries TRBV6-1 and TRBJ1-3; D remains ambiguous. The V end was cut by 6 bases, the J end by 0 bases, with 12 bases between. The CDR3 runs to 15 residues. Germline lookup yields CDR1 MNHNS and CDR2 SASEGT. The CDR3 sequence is CASRSGGSSGNTIYF. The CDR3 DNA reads TGTGCCAGCAGAAGTGGCGGGAGCTCTGGAAACACCATATATTTT.

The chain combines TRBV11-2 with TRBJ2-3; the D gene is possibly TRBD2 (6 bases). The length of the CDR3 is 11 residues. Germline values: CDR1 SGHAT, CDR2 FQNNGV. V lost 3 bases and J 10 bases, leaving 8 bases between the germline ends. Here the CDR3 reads CASSFTGAQYF. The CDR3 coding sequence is TGTGCCAGCAGCTTTACGGGAGCGCAGTATTTT. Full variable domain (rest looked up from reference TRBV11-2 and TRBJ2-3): EAGVAQSPRYKIIEKRQSVAFWCNPISGHATLYWYQQILGQGPKLLIQFQNNGVVDDSQLPKDRFSAERLKGVDSTLKIQPAKLEDSAVYLCASSFTGAQYFGPGTRLTVL.

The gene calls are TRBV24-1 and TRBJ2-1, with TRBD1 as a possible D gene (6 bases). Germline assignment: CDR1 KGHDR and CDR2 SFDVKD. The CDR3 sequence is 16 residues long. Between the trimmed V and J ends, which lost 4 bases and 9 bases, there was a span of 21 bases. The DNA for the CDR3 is TGTGCCACCAGTGACCCTCTCGAAGGGGGTGTGGGTGAGCAGTTCTTC. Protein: CATSDPLEGGVGEQFF.

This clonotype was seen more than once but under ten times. CDR3 protein: CAITASGASTDTQYF. CDR3 DNA: TGTGCCATCACGGCTAGCGGGGCTAGCACAGATACGCAGTATTTT. This chain connects TRBV10-3 to TRBJ2-3, with 9 bases aligning to TRBD2. Trimming removed 7 bases from V and 0 bases from J; junction bases left unmatched: 5. CDR3 length: 15 residues. Per germline, CDR1 ENHRY and CDR2 SYGVKD.

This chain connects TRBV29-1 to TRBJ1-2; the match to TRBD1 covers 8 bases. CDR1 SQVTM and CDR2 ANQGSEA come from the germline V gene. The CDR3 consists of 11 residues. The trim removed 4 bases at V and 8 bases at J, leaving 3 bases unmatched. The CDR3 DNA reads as TGCAGCGTTGCAGGGGGCGACGGCTACACCTTC. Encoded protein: CSVAGGDGYTF.

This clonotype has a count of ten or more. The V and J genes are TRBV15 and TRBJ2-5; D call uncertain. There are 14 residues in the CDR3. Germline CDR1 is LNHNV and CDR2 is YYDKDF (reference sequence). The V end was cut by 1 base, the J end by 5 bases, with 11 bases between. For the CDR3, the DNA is TGTGCCACCAGCAGAGCACAAGCAGATGAGACCCAGTACTTC. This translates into CATSRAQADETQYF.

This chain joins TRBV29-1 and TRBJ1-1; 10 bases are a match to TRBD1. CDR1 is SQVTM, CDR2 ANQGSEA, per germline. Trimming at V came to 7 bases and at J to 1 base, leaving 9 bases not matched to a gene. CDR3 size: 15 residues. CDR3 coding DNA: TGCAGCGCCCCGGGACAGGGGTCTCGGAACACTGAAGCTTTCTTT. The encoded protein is CSAPGQGSRNTEAFF. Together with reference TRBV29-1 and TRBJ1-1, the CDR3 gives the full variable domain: SAVISQKPSRDICQRGTSLTIQCQVDSQVTMMFWYRQQPGQSLTLIATANQGSEATYESGFVIDKFPISRPNLTFSTLTVSNMSPEDSSIYLCSAPGQGSRNTEAFFGQGTRLTVV.

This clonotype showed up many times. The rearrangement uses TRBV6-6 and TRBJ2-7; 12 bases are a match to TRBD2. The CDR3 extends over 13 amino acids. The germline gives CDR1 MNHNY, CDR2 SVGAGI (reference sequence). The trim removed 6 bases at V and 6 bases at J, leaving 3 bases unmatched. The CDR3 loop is CASSLGLAGEQYF. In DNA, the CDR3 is TGTGCCAGCAGCCTGGGACTAGCGGGCGAGCAGTACTTC.

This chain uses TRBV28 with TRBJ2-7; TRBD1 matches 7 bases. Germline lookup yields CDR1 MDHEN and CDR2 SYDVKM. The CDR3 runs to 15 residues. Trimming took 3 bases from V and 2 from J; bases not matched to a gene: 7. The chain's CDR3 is CASSLSGTAPYEQYF. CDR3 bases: TGTGCCAGCAGTTTGTCCGGGACAGCTCCCTACGAGCAGTACTTC.

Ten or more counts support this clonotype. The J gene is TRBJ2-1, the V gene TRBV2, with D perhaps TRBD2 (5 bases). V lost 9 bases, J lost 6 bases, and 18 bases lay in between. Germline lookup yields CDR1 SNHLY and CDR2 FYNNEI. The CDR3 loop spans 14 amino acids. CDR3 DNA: TGTGCCAGAACCCGAGGGATGGCAGGCAATGAGCAGTTCTTC. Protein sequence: CARTRGMAGNEQFF.

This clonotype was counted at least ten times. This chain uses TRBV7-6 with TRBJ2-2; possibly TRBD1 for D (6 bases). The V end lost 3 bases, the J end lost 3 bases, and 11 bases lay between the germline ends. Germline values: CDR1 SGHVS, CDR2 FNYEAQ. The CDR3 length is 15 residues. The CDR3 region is CASSFRDTDTGELFF. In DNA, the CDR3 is TGTGCCAGCAGCTTCCGGGACACGGACACCGGGGAGCTGTTTTTT.